The rows below give T cell receptor beta chains drawn from one sample of a study of cytomegalovirus exposure and HLA in healthy donors. Here immunoSEQ multiplex PCR was the method, and the copy in TCRdb shows in-frame clones only, minus some. The sample includes about 140,000 clones, 75% to 85% seen only once; the top ten take approximately 2.5%. Sequencing was carried out using PBMCs. The receptor source for this set is a man aged 50 or older in good health and CMV-seronegative. The CDR3 runs from the conserved cysteine through the conserved F or W. Fields, in order: D gene, clone size, V gene, J gene, CDR3 length, CDR3 protein, CDR3 DNA. The D gene is left open where the match is weak. Clone size appears in some rows only: once, few, many, or a class for an expanded clone.

>TRBD1|NA|TRBV7-9|TRBJ1-2|12
CSRASGGHGYTF
TGTTCCAGGGCCTCAGGGGGCCATGGCTACACCTTC
>NA|NA|TRBV2|TRBJ1-2|14
CASSETRDTYGYTF
TGTGCCAGCAGTGAAACCCGGGACACCTATGGCTACACCTTC
>TRBD2|NA|TRBV10-3|TRBJ2-2|17
CAISGGLAVANTGELFF
TGTGCCATCAGTGGGGGACTAGCGGTCGCGAACACCGGGGAGCTGTTTTTT
>NA|NA|TRBV28|TRBJ1-3|16
CASTSFPDSSGNTIYF
TGTGCCAGCACCTCTTTCCCAGACAGCTCTGGAAACACCATATATTTT
>NA|NA|TRBV6-6|TRBJ2-7|13
CASSYGPFYEQYF
TGTGCCAGCAGTTACGGCCCCTTCTACGAGCAGTACTTC
>NA|NA|TRBV20-1|TRBJ1-1|11
CSAFAGPQAFF
TGCAGTGCCTTTGCGGGCCCCCAAGCTTTCTTT
>TRBD1|NA|TRBV19|TRBJ1-2|15
CASSWQGASRYGYTF
TGTGCCAGTAGTTGGCAGGGGGCAAGTCGGTATGGCTACACCTTC
>TRBD1|NA|TRBV5-8|TRBJ1-6|16
CASSLAGGGNNSPLHF
TGTGCCAGCAGCTTGGCCGGAGGGGGCAATAATTCACCCCTCCACTTT
>NA|NA|TRBV15|TRBJ2-1|14
CATSRAGLYNEQFF
TGTGCCACCAGCAGAGCGGGGTTGTACAATGAGCAGTTCTTC
>NA|few|TRBV6-1|TRBJ2-1|13
CASSDQGYNEQFF
TGTGCCAGCAGTGATCAGGGCTACAATGAGCAGTTCTTC
>NA|NA|TRBV28|TRBJ1-1|15
CASSYGGRGNTEAFF
TGTGCCAGCAGTTACGGGGGGCGGGGGAACACTGAAGCTTTCTTT
>NA|few|TRBV14|TRBJ2-2|16
CASSRFQGSDTGELFF
TGTGCCAGCAGCCGATTCCAGGGAAGTGACACCGGGGAGCTGTTTTTT
>NA|once|TRBV11-2|TRBJ2-1|12
CATLGSGNEQFF
TGTGCCACCCTCGGGAGTGGTAATGAGCAGTTCTTC
>TRBD1|NA|TRBV5-4|TRBJ2-2|15
CASSSGQGYTGELFF
TGTGCCAGCAGCTCGGGACAGGGATACACCGGGGAGCTGTTTTTT
>TRBD2|once|TRBV19|TRBJ2-6|20
CASSVLAGIPQSSGANVLTF
TGTGCCAGTAGTGTACTAGCGGGAATACCCCAAAGCTCTGGGGCCAACGTCCTGACTTTC
>NA|NA|TRBV28|TRBJ1-1|13
CASYLPSRVQAFF
TGTGCCAGCTACCTACCTTCCCGGGTCCAAGCTTTCTTT
>NA|few|TRBV29-1|TRBJ1-1|12
CSVEVLTDEAFF
TGCAGCGTTGAAGTTTTAACAGATGAAGCTTTCTTT
>TRBD1|once|TRBV6-5|TRBJ2-3|15
CASSGGQGKTDTQYF
TGTGCCAGCAGCGGGGGACAGGGGAAAACAGATACGCAGTATTTT
>NA|NA|TRBV7-2|TRBJ2-3|15
CASSLVSSGTDTQYF
TGTGCCAGCAGCTTGGTTTCTAGCGGCACAGATACGCAGTATTTT
>NA|NA|TRBV28|TRBJ1-2|18
CASSSPQQGQRGNYGYTF
TGTGCCAGCAGTTCCCCCCAACAGGGTCAGAGGGGTAACTATGGCTACACCTTC
>NA|NA|TRBV6-5|TRBJ1-1|15
CASYASAGLNTEAFF
TGTGCCAGCTACGCCTCTGCGGGACTGAACACTGAAGCTTTCTTT
>TRBD1|NA|TRBV7-8|TRBJ1-4|16
CASSPVTGRTNEKLFF
TGTGCCAGCAGCCCAGTGACAGGGAGGACTAATGAAAAACTGTTTTTT
>NA|NA|TRBV29-1|TRBJ1-4|10
CSVDDEKLFF
TGCAGCGTTGACGATGAAAAACTGTTTTTT
>NA|NA|TRBV11-1|TRBJ2-5|14
CASSLYRGGETQYF
TGTGCCAGCAGCTTATACAGGGGAGGCGAGACCCAGTACTTC
>NA|NA|TRBV2|TRBJ2-2|14
CASTETSNTGELFF
TGTGCCAGCACCGAGACATCGAACACCGGGGAGCTGTTTTTT
>NA|NA|TRBV28|TRBJ1-2|15
CASSLRDLSNYGYTF
TGTGCCAGCAGTCTCCGGGATTTAAGTAACTATGGCTACACCTTC
>NA|NA|TRBV5-1|TRBJ2-2|15
CASGGGPQNTGELFF
TGCGCCAGCGGGGGCGGGCCCCAGAACACCGGGGAGCTGTTTTTT
>NA|once|TRBV5-4|TRBJ1-3|13
CASSPYSGNTIYF
TGTGCCAGCAGCCCTTACTCTGGAAACACCATATATTTT
>TRBD1|NA|TRBV11-1|TRBJ2-7|14
CASSLGTGIYEQYF
TGTGCCAGCAGCTTGGGGACAGGGATCTACGAGCAGTACTTC
>TRBD2|few|TRBV6-5|TRBJ2-2|13
CASGGGNTGELFF
TGTGCCAGCGGGGGGGGGAACACCGGGGAGCTGTTTTTT
>NA|NA|TRBV5-6|TRBJ2-3|15
CASSFGGGRTDTQYF
TGTGCCAGCAGCTTTGGGGGAGGACGCACAGATACGCAGTATTTT
>TRBD1|NA|TRBV19|TRBJ1-1|17
CASSSYPGQGSSTEAFF
TGTGCCAGTAGTTCCTATCCGGGACAGGGATCTTCCACTGAAGCTTTCTTT
>NA|NA|TRBV6-1|TRBJ2-5|16
CASSGSERIRGETQYF
TGTGCCAGCAGTGGGTCAGAGCGGATCCGGGGGGAGACCCAGTACTTC
>NA|NA|TRBV29-1|TRBJ1-1|14
CSARDWTLNTEAFF
TGCAGCGCTCGGGATTGGACCTTGAACACTGAAGCTTTCTTT
>TRBD2|NA|TRBV7-9|TRBJ2-3|16
CASSNTGTSGGDTQYF
TGTGCCAGCAGCAATACCGGGACTAGCGGGGGAGATACGCAGTATTTT
>TRBD1|once|TRBV5-8|TRBJ2-3|15
CASSRTGGGPDTQYF
TGTGCCAGCAGCCGGACAGGGGGCGGCCCAGATACGCAGTATTTT
>TRBD1|NA|TRBV28|TRBJ1-1|18
CASSLPSRTGGYPTEAFF
TGTGCCAGCAGTTTACCCTCGAGGACAGGGGGCTATCCCACTGAAGCTTTCTTT